The sequence of this TCR beta chain was determined in a study of circulating and synovial CD4+ cells in juvenile arthritis (dated by TCRdb to between 2014 and 2016). Some background on the complete study: Within each patient, the TCRbeta CDR3 repertoires of synovial CD4 T cells, bulk blood CD4 T cells and circulating HLA-DR+ CD4 T cells were compared. The goal of repertoire sequencing was to confirm that a circulating synovial-like CD4 T cell subset was enriched in synovial clonotypes. The research as a whole found: Traditional Vbeta family usage analysis did not detect the difference between circulating pathogenic-like lymphocytes and bulk blood T cells. Compared with bulk blood CD4 repertoires, both the synovial and the circulating pathogenic-like lymphocyte repertoires were less diverse, and some CPL samples were as oligoclonal as synovium. Circulating pathogenic-like lymphocytes clustered together with synovial T cells and shared a substantially larger fraction of CDR3 sequences with synovium than bulk blood did. Because overlap with synovium rose as sequencing depth increased, the measured fractions of shared clonotypes likely underestimated the overlap of the full repertoire. Because T cell genome counts differed by at least an order of magnitude between CPL and bulk blood CD4 samples, sample-size effects were addressed.

Trimming removed 1 base from V and 2 bases from J, leaving 7 bases between the germline ends. The cysteine opens and the phenylalanine closes a CDR3 of 14 amino acids. Only the CDR3 portion is preserved as DNA: 42 bases, with reading frame beginning at the first base. From a lookup of the germline V gene, CDR1 and CDR2 are SGHTA and FQGNSA. The sequenced samples came from patients who had active juvenile idiopathic arthritis. Right after thawing, the cells went straight into sorting, and Live/Dead Fixable Near-IR Stain was used to exclude dead cells. Receptors were amplified or captured by the immunoSEQ multiplex PCR assay. TCRbeta CDR3 sequencing was carried out by an external provider as a commercial service. In the paper's pipeline: The analyses used productive nucleotide sequences together with amino acid sequences obtained by in silico translation. To equalise sample size, diversity was assessed as Renyi entropy across alpha values by taking the median of 200 repeated subsamples. Pairwise repertoire distance was calculated as one minus the Chao-modified Jaccard index to correct for under-sampling and was used for clustering. Frequency-weighted overlap with synovial clonotypes was calculated over 200 sample sizes with 200 draws without replacement at each size, and the overlap was reported at the size of the smaller sample. This immuneACCESS table, as held by TCRdb, lists in-frame sequences with V and J called but not all clones. Of the missing ones, under half trace to an unresolved V gene in checked studies; the others have no known cause. V, J and clone size are taken as reported in that table, and D and trimming were inferred from the DNA itself. The sample contains about 32,000 clones, roughly 93% of them found a single time. The ten largest clones capture 2.9% of the sample.

Points on this clone: It has no known antigen specificity. No much larger clone is present one base from it, and per-base qualities are unavailable. The sample carries other DNA sequences with the same CDR3.

This clonotype was obtained from a human donor with juvenile idiopathic arthritis. Sequenced sample: CD4+ T cells from blood. The chain is made from TRBV7-2 and TRBJ2-3; the D gene identity is not certain. The CDR3 loop reads CASSLGLPTDTQYF. The base sequence is TGTGCCAGCAGCTTAGGGCTGCCCACAGATACGCAGTATTTT.